These 10 T cell receptor beta chains share one sample of origin, sequenced in a study of CD4 T cells in relation to SARS-CoV-2 and coronaviruses. Generated by immunoSEQ multiplex PCR, the TCRdb table keeps only in-frame clones and is missing some. There are under 20,000 clones in the sample; about 80% occur only once, and approximately 30% lies in the top ten. Unexposed donor CD4+ T cells date from about 2011-2019, before the COVID-19 pandemic. CD4+ T cells were isolated from the cells after 10 days of culture. Their cognate antigens are unknown. The material sequenced was CD4+ T cells from PBMCs, cultured in vitro. Receptors were obtained from a human donor in good health.

The V and J genes are TRBV25-1 and TRBJ2-7; 9 nucleotides align to TRBD1. CDR3 length: 13 residues. V gave up 8 bases and J gave up 8 bases; unmatched junction bases: 10. CDR1 and CDR2 from the germline V gene are MGHDK and SYGVNS. CDR3 in DNA: TGTGCCAGCGGGGGACAGGGATCCCCTCAGCAGTACTTC. Protein product: CASGGQGSPQQYF.

This sequence joins TRBV4-1 and TRBJ1-1; D uncertain. Looked up from germline, CDR1 is MGHRA and CDR2 is YSYEKL. V was trimmed by 1 base and J by 0 bases, leaving 12 bases between them. The CDR3 runs to 16 residues. CDR3 loop: CASSQVFGILNTEAFF. In DNA form, the CDR3 reads TGCGCCAGCAGCCAAGTTTTCGGCATACTGAACACTGAAGCTTTCTTT.

V is TRBV3-1 (or the pseudogene TRBV3-2) and J is TRBJ1-2; weak D call: TRBD1 (5 bases). V lost 4 bases and J 2 bases, leaving 8 bases between the germline ends. Germline-derived CDR1 and CDR2 are LGHDT and YNNKEL (reference sequence). The CDR3 runs 13 residues. The CDR3 region has the DNA TGTGCCAGCAGCCCGGACACGAACTATGGCTACACCTTC. It yields the protein CASSPDTNYGYTF.

The V call is TRBV7-3, the J call TRBJ1-1; D possibly corresponds to TRBD1 (5 bases). The CDR3 loop spans 15 amino acids. Germline CDR1 and CDR2: SGHTA and FQGTGA. V lost 1 base and J 4 bases, leaving 13 bases between the germline ends. Written as DNA, the CDR3 is TGTGCCAGCAGCTTAATTGGGGCCGGGCGCACTGAAGCTTTCTTT. Translating it yields CASSLIGAGRTEAFF. The full variable domain, rest sourced from reference TRBV7-3 and TRBJ1-1, is GAGVSQTPSNKVTEKGKYVELRCDPISGHTALYWYRQSLGQGPEFLIYFQGTGAADDSGLPNDRFFAVRPEGSVSTLKIQRTERGDSAVYLCASSLIGAGRTEAFFGQGTRLTVV.

The chain links TRBV15 to TRBJ1-4; TRBD1 might be the D (6 bases). CDR1 and CDR2 from the germline V gene are LNHNV and YYDKDF (reference sequence). CDR3 length: 15 residues. V lost 8 bases, J lost 0 bases, and 13 bases lay in between. The CDR3 protein is CATAQGLTTNEKLFF. CDR3 coding DNA: TGTGCCACCGCTCAGGGGCTGACAACTAATGAAAAACTGTTTTTT.

The chain has TRBV11-3 and TRBJ2-7; 9 bases are shared with TRBD2. V trimming: 3 bases; J trimming: 6 bases; junction bases outside the gene matches: 3. The CDR3 loop spans 13 amino acids. From germline, CDR1 is SGHNT and CDR2 YENEEA. CDR3 protein: CASSFSGSPEQYF. In DNA, the CDR3 is TGTGCCAGCAGCTTTAGCGGGAGTCCCGAGCAGTACTTC. Supplemented by reference TRBV11-3 and TRBJ2-7, the full variable domain reads EAGVVQSPRYKIIEKKQPVAFWCNPISGHNTLYWYLQNLGQGPELLIRYENEEAVDDSQLPKDRFSAERLKGVDSTLKIQPAELGDSAVYLCASSFSGSPEQYFGPGTRLTVT.

CDR3 DNA: TGTGCCAGCAGCTTCCGACTAAGTGGGGCCAACGTCCTGACTTTC. This codes for CASSFRLSGANVLTF. The chain recombines TRBV5-6 with TRBJ2-6, with D maybe TRBD2 (5 bases). CDR1 is SGHDT, CDR2 YYEEEE, per germline. V was cut by 2 bases and J by 3 bases, with 9 bases left in between. This CDR3 contains 15 residues.

This clone was seen more than once but under ten times. This rearrangement joins TRBV7-8 to TRBJ2-7; 12 nucleotides match TRBD1. V lost 5 bases to trimming and J lost 5 bases; unmatched junction nucleotides: 7. This CDR3 comprises 15 residues. CDR1 and CDR2 (germline): SGHVS, FQNEAQ. Written as DNA, the CDR3 is TGTGCCAGCAGCAGAACCGGGACAGGGGGCCACGAGCAGTACTTC. It codes for CASSRTGTGGHEQYF.

V gene TRBV24-1 combines with J gene TRBJ1-2; 8 positions agree with TRBD1. The CDR3 extends over 14 amino acids. Germline loops: CDR1 KGHDR, CDR2 SFDVKD. After removal of 9 bases from V and 7 bases from J, the junction contained 12 bases not matched to a gene. The CDR3 DNA reads as TGTGCCACCGTAGTTCAGGGGGCGCGGGGTGGCTACACCTTC. Residues: CATVVQGARGGYTF.

The chain recombines TRBV20-1 with TRBJ1-1; no clear D. CDR1 is DFQATT and CDR2 is SNEGSKA in the germline V gene (reference sequence). Trimming left V 5 bases short and J 1 base short, with 5 bases between. There are 11 residues in the CDR3. DNA of the CDR3: TGCAGTGCTCCGGAGAACACTGAAGCTTTCTTT. Translation: CSAPENTEAFF.